This TCR beta chain was sequenced for a study of blood T cell repertoires in COVID-19. Across the study: Collection of acute and convalescent COVID-19 samples took place in the United States, Italy and Spain.

Seattle patient enrollment occurred during active infection, with longitudinal follow-up thereafter. Assay used: immunoSEQ multiplex PCR; TCRdb lists only in-frame clones, some missing. The sample consists of 70,000 or so clones, roughly 71% of them appearing once. V dropped 0 bases and J dropped 0; count of bases not matched to a gene: 17. The length of the CDR3 is 23 residues. Looked up from germline, CDR1 is LGHDT and CDR2 is YNNKEL (reference sequence). The chain links TRBV3-1 (or the pseudogene TRBV3-2) to TRBJ2-1; 13 nucleotides line up with TRBD2. The clonotype originates from a man in his sixties with COVID-19, enrolled during active disease. Sequenced sample: peripheral blood. The CDR3 bases are TGTGCCAGCAGCCAAGAGGGGTCCACCGCCGGGACTAGCGGGATTCCCTCCTACAATGAGCAGTTCTTC. Translating gives CASSQEGSTAGTSGIPSYNEQFF.